The T cell receptor beta chain described here comes from a study of graft-versus-host responses after intestinal transplantation (dated by TCRdb to about 2021). About the investigation overall: The transplants that recipients got were multivisceral, liver-intestinal, or isolated intestinal. All recipients received anti-thymocyte globulin induction followed by maintenance tacrolimus and steroids for roughly 3 years. After intestinal transplantation, graft-versus-host and host-versus-graft alloreactive T cell clones were followed in the graft, circulation and bone marrow using bulk TCR-beta CDR3 sequencing. Rather than being sequenced by the commercial service, samples from a few later patients were sequenced in-house on an Illumina MiSeq and processed with MiXCR. Donor T cell macrochimerism was defined as a peak of at least 4% donor T cells among recipient peripheral blood mononuclear cells. Of the roughly 25 intestinal transplant recipients enrolled in the cohort, one of whom was a retransplant, a few patients without pretransplant specimens were excluded. To identify alloreactive clones, pre-transplant mixed lymphocyte reaction products were sequenced and then compared with unstimulated pre-transplant donor and recipient T cells.

Libraries were constructed by the immunoSEQ multiplex PCR assay. For most patients, genomic DNA was subjected to high-throughput TCR-beta CDR3 sequencing by Adaptive Biotechnologies. The source study handled its data this way. TCR sequencing data were retrieved from Adaptive's ImmunoSEQ software for more than 15 patients, whereas three other patients were processed with MiXCR and VDJtools. CDR3 nucleotide sequences shared between donor and recipient were removed because the origin of such sequences could not be assigned. At least 2-fold expansion over unstimulated cells and a minimum CFSE-low frequency of 0.002% (template counts) or 0.001% (read counts) were required for clones to be classified as alloreactive. Mappable clones were those detected in sequenced pre-transplant spleen, lymph node, or MLR CFSE-low populations of the donor or recipient. Cumulative frequency of alloreactive clones was calculated as a percentage of all sequences weighted by copy number. Drawn from immuneACCESS, this table holds only the in-frame rearrangements with V and J called that TCRdb kept. Clones are partly lost; checked studies trace under half to an unresolved V gene and leave the rest unexplained. The DNA gave D and trimming, while V, J and clone size come from that table. Counted in this sample were roughly 11,000 clones; 80% to 95% of them appeared once. The top ten hold approximately 3.1% of the sample.

The sample's time point label is to be understood as: postoperative day 105 after intestinal transplantation (dayNNNN = postoperative day). Blood samples were collected up to 4 times in the first month after transplant and then at least monthly when available. Overall study outcomes, separate from this receptor: The relatively low number and heterogeneity of intestinal transplant patients limited the conclusions. High GvH to HvG T cell clonal ratios were observed in the allografts of patients with donor T cell macrochimerism. GvH clones were detected in recipient bone marrow, and some appeared earlier in ileal mucosa or blood, consistent with an intestinal mucosal origin. Early after transplant, declines in HvG clones were associated with peak levels of circulating GvH clones.

V is reduced by 2 bases and J by 1 base, leaving a spacing of 11 bases between them. The CDR3 runs 16 amino acids, cysteine and phenylalanine included. The only DNA kept is the CDR3, 48 bases in frame from the first base. The germline V gene gives CDR1 as SGHTA and CDR2 as FQGNSA. Turning to this clone: Its antigen is not yet known. Base qualities are not recorded, but no much larger clone differs from it by a single base.

This specimen was PBMCs, taken 105 days after intestinal transplantation. The rearranged segments are TRBV7-2 and TRBJ2-2; perhaps TRBD2 is the D gene, with 6 bases matching. The sequence was obtained from a human patient who received an intestinal transplant, so some T cells may come from the graft donor. CDR3 reads: CASSLIGGMNTGELFF. The DNA reads TGTGCCAGCAGCTTAATTGGCGGGATGAACACCGGGGAGCTGTTTTTT.